This T cell receptor beta chain was documented in a study of blood T cell repertoires in COVID-19 (dated by TCRdb to the early 2020s). About the study as a whole: Samples from collaborators originated in the United States, Italy and Spain and spanned both the acute and convalescent phases of COVID-19. HLA class I and class II types, where available, came from metadata supplied by the sample provider rather than from assay-based typing. Deeply sampled blood TCRbeta repertoires from subjects exposed to, actively infected with, or recovered from COVID-19 were included in the dataset. The repertoires were released in a freely available public database meant as a resource for research on the immune response to SARS-CoV-2. Samples came from the ongoing ImmuneRACE study (first 160 participants) plus 1,254 subjects from 6 global collaborators. The sample metadata nearly always contained a de-identified subject ID, COVID-19 status, age in years and sex. The material from the prospective study consisted of cDNA or gDNA derived from T cells, B-cell-depleted T cells, or PBMCs.

Study-wide conclusions, independent of this receptor: The quantity of clinical and demographic metadata differed by source and by participant and was supplied without curation.

The immunoSEQ Assay, a bias-controlled multiplex PCR, was used to amplify TCRbeta CDR3 regions from genomic DNA. On the study's bioinformatics: The number of nucleated cells in each sample was estimated from the amplification of reference gene primers within the assay. To quantify the absolute abundance of each unique TCRbeta CDR3 rearrangement, sequence reads were collapsed and filtered. For each sample, productive Simpson clonality was calculated as the square root of Simpson's diversity index across productive rearrangements. TCRdb provides this immuneACCESS table in a form limited to in-frame rearrangements. Some clones are lacking; in checked studies, under half of them reflect an unresolved V gene, and why the rest are absent is not known. That table supplies the V and J calls and clone size; D and trimming were determined from the DNA. This sample holds tens of thousands of clones; almost 85% were observed only once. 36% of the sample lies in the top ten.

The V end loses 3 bases and the J end loses 0 bases, and a stretch of 8 bases separates them. The CDR3 contains 14 residues, cysteine and phenylalanine counted. The sequence is cut down to CDR3 DNA, 42 bases in frame from base 1. The germline V gene sets CDR1 to SGDLS and CDR2 to YYNGEE. Each collaborating institution followed its own protocols to collect whole blood in K2EDTA tubes. For TCRbeta analysis, collaborators shipped samples in one of three forms: frozen whole blood, isolated PBMCs, or DNA extracted from either of those sample types. Details on this clone: Its cognate antigen has yet to be identified. Base qualities are not at hand, and no much larger clone is one base apart. Other DNA sequences from this sample encode an identical CDR3 as well.

Here the chain combines TRBV9 and TRBJ2-3; a tentative D call is TRBD2 (6 bases match). Sequencing was performed on peripheral blood. This TCR was sampled from a man in his 70s with acute or convalescent COVID-19. The nucleotides read TGTGCCAGCAGCGCCGGGGGTAGCACAGATACGCAGTATTTT. Its translation reads: CASSAGGSTDTQYF.